The 27 T cell receptor beta chains given below trace back to one sample, sequenced in a study of control samples from healthy donors and cancer patients (dated by TCRdb to about 2020). Library method: the immunoSEQ multiplex PCR assay. Entries here come from immuneACCESS through TCRdb and include only in-frame sequences with V and J called. Some clones fail to appear in such tables; in the studies checked, an unresolved V gene covers under half of the shortfall, and the cause of the remainder is unknown. The sample records under 150,000 clones, 88% of which are singletons. Of the sample, roughly 3.3% is held by the ten largest clones. Sequenced: blood. The receptors derive from a man between 40 and 49 years old in good health.

The chain is built from TRBV21-1 and TRBJ1-3. TRBV21-1 is a pseudogene segment. The CDR3 has 16 residues. CDR3 sequence (DNA): TGTGCCAGCAGCAAAGACAGCGCTAGCTCTGGAAACACCATATATTTT. Translation: CASSKDSASSGNTIYF.

The DNA for the CDR3 is TGTGCCAGCAGTTTAGGGGGCAGGGTTGGCTACACCTTC. This translates into CASSLGGRVGYTF. This rearrangement joins TRBV12-3 or TRBV12-4 to TRBJ1-2; D may be TRBD1 (5 bases). V was pared by 1 base and J by 7 bases, with 10 bases between. This CDR3 is 13 amino acids long.

The chain joins TRBV5-1 to TRBJ2-7, with D possibly TRBD1 on 5 matching bases. The CDR3 sequence is 14 residues long. The V end lost 0 bases, the J end lost 1 base, and 8 bases lay between the germline ends. Germline V CDR1 and CDR2: SGHRS, YFSETQ. In DNA, the CDR3 is TGCGCCAGCAGCTTGGCCACAGGATCCTACGAGCAGTACTTC. Encoded protein: CASSLATGSYEQYF. The full variable domain, completed using reference TRBV5-1 and TRBJ2-7, is KAGVTQTPRYLIKTRGQQVTLSCSPISGHRSVSWYQQTPGQGLQFLFEYFSETQRNKGNFPGRFSGRQFSNSRSEMNVSTLELGDSALYLCASSLATGSYEQYFGPGTRLTVT.

DNA of the CDR3: TGTGCCAGCAGCTCACCCCCGGGCAGCGATGGCTACACCTTC. It encodes CASSSPPGSDGYTF. The chain couples TRBV9 to TRBJ1-2, with D hard to call. Germline-derived CDR1 and CDR2 are SGDLS and YYNGEE. Trimming cost V 4 bases and J 6 bases, with 16 bases left between them. This CDR3 comprises 14 residues.

The chain recombines TRBV6-5 with TRBJ1-1; 8 nucleotides line up with TRBD1. Losses at the gene ends were 7 bases for V and 4 bases for J; bases not matched to a gene: 5. This CDR3 is 13 amino acids long. Germline CDR1 reads MNHEY; CDR2 reads SVGAGI. The CDR3 nucleotides are TGTGCCAGCACCAGGGGGCCGGGCACTGAAGCTTTCTTT. Its translation is CASTRGPGTEAFF.

J is TRBJ2-5 and V is TRBV7-8; the D is unclear. The CDR3 covers 14 residues. The germline V gene has CDR1 SGHVS and CDR2 FQNEAQ. With 5 bases removed from V and 0 bases from J, the gap between germline ends came to 10 bases. CDR3 sequence (DNA): TGTGCCAGCAGCCCTACTTCTTACCAAGAGACCCAGTACTTC. Translated, it gives CASSPTSYQETQYF.

Here the CDR3 DNA reads TGCGCCAGCAGCGAGGGACGGAGGAACACTGAAGCTTTCTTT. Protein product: CASSEGRRNTEAFF. This chain links TRBV5-1 with TRBJ1-1, with D perhaps TRBD1 (5 bases). Germline V gives CDR1 SGHRS, CDR2 YFSETQ. The V gene lost 4 bases and the J gene lost 1 base, with 11 bases spanning the gap. The CDR3 spans 14 residues. Complete variable domain (other parts from reference TRBV5-1 and TRBJ1-1): KAGVTQTPRYLIKTRGQQVTLSCSPISGHRSVSWYQQTPGQGLQFLFEYFSETQRNKGNFPGRFSGRQFSNSRSEMNVSTLELGDSALYLCASSEGRRNTEAFFGQGTRLTVV.

The chain links TRBV30 to TRBJ2-1, with D perhaps TRBD2 (6 bases). Germline assignment: CDR1 GTSNPN and CDR2 SVGIG (reference sequence). The CDR3 covers 14 residues. Trimming shortened V by 8 bases and J by 0 bases, and 14 bases separated the two germline ends. CDR3 in amino acids: CAALRGSSYNEQFF. The CDR3 nucleotides read TGTGCCGCGCTCCGGGGGAGCTCCTACAATGAGCAGTTCTTC.

The chain carries TRBV30 and TRBJ1-5; D is undetermined. This CDR3 is 13 amino acids long. Germline lookup yields CDR1 GTSNPN and CDR2 SVGIG (reference sequence). V was trimmed by 0 bases and J by 3 bases, leaving 6 bases between them. The DNA of the CDR3 is TGTGCCTGGAGTGTTAATGACAATCAGCCCCAGCATTTT. Its translation: CAWSVNDNQPQHF.

The J gene is TRBJ2-3, the V gene TRBV9; tentative D call: TRBD2 (5 bases). CDR3 length: 12 amino acids. CDR1 and CDR2 from the germline V gene are SGDLS and YYNGEE. V lost 0 bases and J 8 bases, leaving 7 bases between the germline ends. The chain's CDR3 is CASSVVEGTQYF. The CDR3 nucleotides are TGTGCCAGCAGCGTAGTTGAGGGTACGCAGTATTTT.

V is TRBV9 and J is TRBJ2-7; possible D gene TRBD1, 5 bases. Trimming stripped 3 bases from V and 6 bases from J, with 19 bases between. This CDR3 is built from 15 residues. Germline CDR1 and CDR2: SGDLS and YYNGEE. For the CDR3, the DNA is TGTGCCAGCAGCGCGGACACCGCCTTTTTGAGCGAGCAGTACTTC. Its protein product is CASSADTAFLSEQYF.

The chain is built from TRBV5-1 and TRBJ1-2; maybe TRBD1 (5 bases). This CDR3 region has 13 residues. The ends were cut back, 3 bases at V and 1 base at J, with 7 bases in the middle. In germline, CDR1 is SGHRS, CDR2 YFSETQ. The CDR3 coding sequence is TGCGCCAGCAGCTGGGACGGTAACTATGGCTACACCTTC. It is translated as CASSWDGNYGYTF.

The chain combines TRBV7-9 with TRBJ1-2; possibly TRBD1 for D (6 bases). Trimming stripped 5 bases from V and 4 bases from J, with 11 bases between. CDR1 and CDR2 from the germline V gene are SEHNR and FQNEAQ (reference sequence). The CDR3 sequence is 13 residues long. As DNA, the CDR3 is TGTGCCAGCAGCCGGCCAGGGGCCTATGGCTACACCTTC. Translated, it gives CASSRPGAYGYTF.

The J gene is TRBJ2-3, the V gene TRBV3-1 (or the pseudogene TRBV3-2); possibly TRBD1 for D (5 bases). With 3 bases removed from V and 3 bases from J, the gap between germline ends came to 19 bases. This CDR3 region has 17 residues. Germline-derived CDR1 and CDR2 are LGHDT and YNNKEL (reference sequence). The CDR3, as DNA: TGTGCCAGCAGCCACCGTTCCCAATGGACACTAACAGATACGCAGTATTTT. Translating it yields CASSHRSQWTLTDTQYF.

This chain uses TRBV12-3 or TRBV12-4 with TRBJ1-2; no definite D call. The CDR3 length is 13 residues. The V end lost 3 bases, the J end lost 3 bases, and 8 bases lay between the germline ends. The CDR3 protein is CASSFGGHYGYTF. In DNA form, the CDR3 reads TGTGCCAGCAGTTTTGGCGGGCACTATGGCTACACCTTC.

The V call is TRBV18, the J call TRBJ2-7; 8 nucleotides match TRBD1. The CDR3 loop spans 15 amino acids. Germline V gene data show CDR1 as KGHSH and CDR2 as LQKENI. V lost 2 bases and J lost 2; bases outside the gene matches: 5. The CDR3 loop reads CASSPGQGSPYEQYF. The CDR3 DNA is TGTGCCAGCTCACCAGGACAGGGATCCCCCTACGAGCAGTACTTC.

This chain links TRBV5-4 with TRBJ1-3, with D perhaps matching TRBD1 (5 bases). With 5 bases removed from V and 0 bases from J, the gap between germline ends came to 27 bases. This CDR3 has 20 residues. The germline gives CDR1 SGHNT, CDR2 YYREEE (reference sequence). The CDR3 DNA reads TGTGCCAGCAGAAGAAGGTCGGGGCCGAACCGGGGCCCCTCTGGAAACACCATATATTTT. Translated, it gives CASRRRSGPNRGPSGNTIYF. Full variable domain (rest looked up from reference TRBV5-4 and TRBJ1-3): ETGVTQSPTHLIKTRGQQVTLRCSSQSGHNTVSWYQQALGQGPQFIFQYYREEENGRGNFPPRFSGLQFPNYSSELNVNALELDDSALYLCASRRRSGPNRGPSGNTIYFGEGSWLTVV.

The rearrangement uses TRBV25-1 and TRBJ2-7; TRBD1 matches 7 bases. The CDR3 runs to 17 residues. Unmatched junction bases numbered 11, after V lost 3 bases and J lost 0 bases. Germline V gene sequence: CDR1 MGHDK, CDR2 SYGVNS. The CDR3 loop is CASSDKQGDAPSYEQYF. The CDR3 DNA reads as TGTGCCAGCAGTGATAAGCAGGGGGATGCCCCCTCCTACGAGCAGTACTTC.

This rearrangement joins TRBV2 to TRBJ2-2, with 12 bases lining up with TRBD2. V dropped 4 bases and J dropped 4; count of bases not matched to a gene: 4. CDR1 and CDR2 from the germline V gene are SNHLY and FYNNEI. This CDR3 spans 16 amino acids. CDR3 sequence: CASSGTSGEVTGELFF. CDR3 nucleotides: TGTGCCAGCAGTGGGACTAGCGGGGAGGTCACCGGGGAGCTGTTTTTT.

The V gene is TRBV14, the J gene TRBJ1-4, with D unresolved. This CDR3 is built from 15 residues. With 1 base removed from V and 7 bases from J, the gap between germline ends came to 13 bases. Germline-derived CDR1 and CDR2 are SGHDN and FVKESK. CDR3 DNA: TGTGCCAGCAGCCAAGCCGTCGGGCCGGTTGAAAAACTGTTTTTT. Translating gives CASSQAVGPVEKLFF.

The chain recombines TRBV7-6 with TRBJ2-6; D remains ambiguous. Germline values: CDR1 SGHVS, CDR2 FNYEAQ. V lost 5 bases and J 3 bases, leaving 11 bases between the germline ends. The CDR3 totals 15 residues. DNA of the CDR3: TGTGCCAGCAGCCAACCTGACCGTGGGGCCAACGTCCTGACTTTC. It yields the protein CASSQPDRGANVLTF.

The J gene is TRBJ2-1, the V gene TRBV7-3; TRBD1 matches 10 bases. This CDR3 contains 16 residues. Germline loops: CDR1 SGHTA, CDR2 FQGTGA. The V gene end was trimmed by 1 base and the J gene end by 7 bases; junction bases not matched to a gene: 7. The CDR3 here is CASSLRGGTGVNEQFF. The CDR3 coding sequence is TGTGCCAGCAGCTTAAGAGGAGGGACAGGGGTTAATGAGCAGTTCTTC.

The V and J genes are TRBV12-3 or TRBV12-4 and TRBJ1-1; D call uncertain. The CDR3 has 11 amino acids. V was pared by 5 bases and J by 7 bases, with 8 bases between. For the CDR3, the DNA is TGTGCCAGCAGTCCCGCGGGTGAAGCTTTCTTT. Protein sequence: CASSPAGEAFF.

This sequence joins TRBV7-9 and TRBJ2-5; 11 bases are a match to TRBD2. Germline values: CDR1 SEHNR, CDR2 FQNEAQ (reference sequence). V trimming: 4 bases; J trimming: 3 bases; junction bases outside the gene matches: 10. The CDR3 contains 17 residues. This CDR3 reads CASSSLAGGPGEETQYF. The CDR3 nucleotides are TGTGCCAGCAGCTCGTTAGCGGGGGGGCCTGGGGAAGAGACCCAGTACTTC.

V usage is TRBV2 and J usage is TRBJ1-4; TRBD1 matches at 8 bases. Per the germline V gene, CDR1 is SNHLY and CDR2 is FYNNEI. The CDR3 runs to 13 residues. Germline trimming cut 10 bases from V and 2 bases from J; bases unmatched to any gene: 3. The CDR3 coding sequence is TGTGCCATCCACAGGGGGACTAATGAAAAACTGTTTTTT. Translation: CAIHRGTNEKLFF.

The V gene is TRBV6-5, the J gene TRBJ1-1; the D gene is possibly TRBD1 (5 bases). Trimming stripped 4 bases from V and 11 bases from J, with 14 bases between. This CDR3 has 12 residues. Germline values: CDR1 MNHEY, CDR2 SVGAGI. The CDR3 DNA sequence: TGTGCCAGCAGTTCAACGGGGGGGAGTGCTTTCTTT. This translates into CASSSTGGSAFF.

V and J are TRBV7-9 and TRBJ1-1; the D gene is possibly TRBD1 (6 bases). Per the germline V gene, CDR1 is SEHNR and CDR2 is FQNEAQ (reference sequence). V shed 0 bases and J shed 5 bases, with 7 bases lying between them. The CDR3 is 13 residues long. This chain's CDR3 is CASSLAGATEAFF. The CDR3 bases are TGTGCCAGCAGCTTAGCGGGGGCTACTGAAGCTTTCTTT.